This T cell receptor (beta chain) was sequenced for a study of cytotoxic CD8 clonotypes in ibrutinib-treated CLL. For the study at large: Partial response occurred in approximately 24 patients and complete response in 2; at median about 70 months, 14 remained remitted and approximately twelve progressed.

The protocol was immunoSEQ multiplex PCR, while the TCRdb copy is restricted to in-frame clones and leaves out a portion. This sample has 300,000 to 350,000 clones, with more than 65% found just once. This CDR3 comprises 15 residues. V shed 5 bases, J shed 6 bases, and the junction held 10 bases outside the gene matches. Per the germline V gene, CDR1 is SEHNR and CDR2 is FQNEAQ (reference sequence). J is TRBJ2-3 and V is TRBV7-9; 8 bases are a match to TRBD2. The source is a human donor with chronic lymphocytic leukemia. The material was PBMCs, obtained before ibrutinib treatment. In nucleotides, the CDR3 is TGTGCCAGCAGCCCGATATTTCGGGAGGGGGATACGCAGTATTTT. It translates to CASSPIFREGDTQYF. The full variable domain, in which reference TRBV7-9 and TRBJ2-3 provide the parts outside the CDR3, is DTGVSQNPRHKITKRGQNVTFRCDPISEHNRLYWYRQTLGQGPEFLTYFQNEAQLEKSRLLSDRFSAERPKGSFSTLEIQRTEQGDSAMYLCASSPIFREGDTQYFGPGTRLTVL.